These T cell receptor beta chains were read from a single sample in a study of blood T cell repertoires in COVID-19. Repertoires were generated with immunoSEQ multiplex PCR, while TCRdb's copy carries only in-frame clones and drops some. This table holds about 43,000 clones, roughly four fifths found once. Sequenced input: peripheral blood. These receptors all come from a woman aged 60-70 years with acute or convalescent COVID-19. Each CDR3 is given with its conserved first and last residue. D genes are given only for firm matches. Expanded clones get a size class; other rows say once, few or many, or leave the size out.

d_gene	j_gene	v_gene	abundance	CDR3aa	CDR3nt
.	TRBJ1-4	TRBV2	.	CASSDGQANEKLFF	TGTGCCAGCAGTGACGGTCAAGCTAATGAAAAACTGTTTTTT
.	TRBJ2-7	TRBV28	.	CASSFNPPKGSDEQYF	TGTGCCAGCAGTTTTAACCCGCCCAAAGGGAGCGACGAGCAGTACTTC
.	TRBJ1-2	TRBV2	.	CASSRVGYTF	TGTGCCAGCAGTCGGGTTGGCTACACCTTC
.	TRBJ1-1	TRBV27	.	CASSLFRYTEAFF	TGTGCCAGCAGTTTATTTCGGTACACTGAAGCTTTCTTT
TRBD1	TRBJ1-6	TRBV10-3	.	CAIKRTGGNSPLHF	TGTGCCATCAAGAGGACAGGGGGGAATTCACCCCTCCACTTT
TRBD2	TRBJ2-7	TRBV6-5	once	CASSYSSASGSYEQYF	TGTGCCAGCAGTTACTCATCCGCTAGCGGGAGCTACGAGCAGTACTTC
.	TRBJ1-2	TRBV11-2	.	CASRFNSGGYTF	TGTGCCAGCAGGTTTAACAGTGGCGGCTACACCTTC
TRBD1	TRBJ1-4	TRBV7-2	.	CASSRTGGDGEKLFF	TGTGCCAGCAGCCGGACAGGGGGAGATGGTGAAAAACTGTTTTTT
.	TRBJ2-5	TRBV5-4	.	CASSSEVAQETQYF	TGTGCCAGCAGCTCCGAGGTGGCCCAAGAGACCCAGTACTTC
TRBD2	TRBJ2-6	TRBV30	.	CAWGAGATSGANVLTF	TGTGCCTGGGGGGCGGGAGCAACCTCTGGGGCCAACGTCCTGACTTTC
.	TRBJ2-6	TRBV7-9	.	CASSWGLGSGANVLTF	TGTGCCAGCAGCTGGGGGCTCGGATCTGGGGCCAACGTCCTGACTTTC
.	TRBJ1-1	TRBV6-5	.	CAIRAGTEAFF	TGTGCCATTCGGGCGGGTACTGAAGCTTTCTTT
TRBD1	TRBJ1-1	TRBV18	medium-sized	CASSAMGGQENTEAFF	TGTGCCAGCTCAGCCATGGGAGGACAGGAGAACACTGAAGCTTTCTTT
.	TRBJ1-6	TRBV12-3/TRBV12-4	.	CASSRLGNSPLHF	TGTGCCAGCAGCAGGTTGGGTAATTCACCCCTCCACTTT
TRBD1	TRBJ1-1	TRBV4-2	.	CASSQGGQGVVEAFF	TGTGCCAGCAGCCAAGGGGGACAGGGGGTTGTGGAAGCTTTCTTT